Sequencing of this TCR beta chain was carried out in a study of cytomegalovirus exposure and HLA in healthy donors. 13 Jbeta primers and 60 Vbeta primers were used for the PCR. Sequencing was performed with immunoSEQ multiplex PCR; in TCRdb, only in-frame clones are kept and a portion is missing. The table records roughly 140,000 clones, 82% of them present only once. The CDR3 is 17 amino acids. Trimming at V came to 2 bases and at J to 4 bases, leaving 7 bases not matched to a gene. Sequencing was performed on PBMCs. This TCR was sampled from a male donor in good health and CMV-seronegative. V and J are TRBV5-3 and TRBJ2-5; 14 bases map to TRBD2. TRBV5-3 is an ORF, with its function uncertain. In DNA form, the CDR3 reads TGTGCCAGAAGCTTCATGTCGGGGACTAGCGGGAGAGAGACCCAGTACTTC. Translated: CARSFMSGTSGRETQYF.